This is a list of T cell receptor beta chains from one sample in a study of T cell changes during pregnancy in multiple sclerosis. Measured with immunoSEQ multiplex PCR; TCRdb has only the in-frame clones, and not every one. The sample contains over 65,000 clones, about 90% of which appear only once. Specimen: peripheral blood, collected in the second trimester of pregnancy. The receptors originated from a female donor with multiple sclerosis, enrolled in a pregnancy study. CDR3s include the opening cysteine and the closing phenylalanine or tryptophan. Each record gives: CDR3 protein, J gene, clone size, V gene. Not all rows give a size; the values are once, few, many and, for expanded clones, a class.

CDR3aa: CASGLGPLPTGNTIYF
j_gene: TRBJ1-3
abundance: few
v_gene: TRBV12-5

CDR3aa: CASSLGRATADTEAFF
j_gene: TRBJ1-1
abundance: NA
v_gene: TRBV5-1

CDR3aa: CSGGQGYGQYF
j_gene: TRBJ2-7
abundance: NA
v_gene: TRBV29-1

CDR3aa: CASSPRQLSRGMNTEAFF
j_gene: TRBJ1-1
abundance: NA
v_gene: TRBV18

CDR3aa: CASSTGTGSGNTIYF
j_gene: TRBJ1-3
abundance: NA
v_gene: TRBV9

CDR3aa: CASSQERRTVGTEAFF
j_gene: TRBJ1-1
abundance: NA
v_gene: TRBV4-1

CDR3aa: CASSGQVDTEAFF
j_gene: TRBJ1-1
abundance: few
v_gene: TRBV5-6

CDR3aa: CASSYGGNYGYTF
j_gene: TRBJ1-2
abundance: NA
v_gene: TRBV6-5

CDR3aa: CATSRGPGQGETQYF
j_gene: TRBJ2-5
abundance: once
v_gene: TRBV15

CDR3aa: CAWSQSSYNEQFF
j_gene: TRBJ2-1
abundance: NA
v_gene: TRBV30

CDR3aa: CASSGGVRTQYF
j_gene: TRBJ2-3
abundance: NA
v_gene: TRBV19

CDR3aa: CAITKNGVEYNEQFF
j_gene: TRBJ2-1
abundance: NA
v_gene: TRBV10-3

CDR3aa: CASSQVGANTDTQYF
j_gene: TRBJ2-3
abundance: NA
v_gene: TRBV4-3

CDR3aa: CASSVQGAGQPQHF
j_gene: TRBJ1-5
abundance: NA
v_gene: TRBV7-2

CDR3aa: CASSVMAGDQPQHF
j_gene: TRBJ1-5
abundance: NA
v_gene: TRBV9

CDR3aa: CASTYGGASYYGYTF
j_gene: TRBJ1-2
abundance: once
v_gene: TRBV6-6

CDR3aa: CASSIPGNTEAFF
j_gene: TRBJ1-1
abundance: NA
v_gene: TRBV19

CDR3aa: CASSLDLSLELFF
j_gene: TRBJ2-2
abundance: NA
v_gene: TRBV11-2

CDR3aa: CASSQDQRTVSGNTIYF
j_gene: TRBJ1-3
abundance: NA
v_gene: TRBV4-3

CDR3aa: CASSQIGQANSYEQYF
j_gene: TRBJ2-7
abundance: NA
v_gene: TRBV18

CDR3aa: CSVDPFGTGDYGYTF
j_gene: TRBJ1-2
abundance: once
v_gene: TRBV29-1

CDR3aa: CTSSQDTRTFTVSRGNTIYF
j_gene: TRBJ1-3
abundance: NA
v_gene: TRBV1

CDR3aa: CASSFIGRGTDTQYF
j_gene: TRBJ2-3
abundance: NA
v_gene: TRBV5-6

CDR3aa: CASSFLGEGDTQYF
j_gene: TRBJ2-3
abundance: once
v_gene: TRBV7-7

CDR3aa: CASGLRGTEAFF
j_gene: TRBJ1-1
abundance: NA
v_gene: TRBV12-5

CDR3aa: CASSKRQNSYEQYF
j_gene: TRBJ2-7
abundance: NA
v_gene: TRBV6-1

CDR3aa: CASSLSRTGMVEQYF
j_gene: TRBJ2-7
abundance: NA
v_gene: TRBV7-2

CDR3aa: CSVEGGVGGPYEQYF
j_gene: TRBJ2-7
abundance: NA
v_gene: TRBV29-1

CDR3aa: CASSNEGDRDRYTF
j_gene: TRBJ1-2
abundance: few
v_gene: TRBV2

CDR3aa: CASSQTGTSGGFETQYF
j_gene: TRBJ2-5
abundance: NA
v_gene: TRBV4-2

CDR3aa: CAWSVLGQGTGELFF
j_gene: TRBJ2-2
abundance: NA
v_gene: TRBV30

CDR3aa: CASTGGLEKLFF
j_gene: TRBJ1-4
abundance: NA
v_gene: TRBV19

CDR3aa: CASRPRAGDLIYEQYF
j_gene: TRBJ2-7
abundance: NA
v_gene: TRBV19

CDR3aa: CASSLEAAGGETQYF
j_gene: TRBJ2-5
abundance: once
v_gene: TRBV7-8

CDR3aa: CASSRTGLVTEAFF
j_gene: TRBJ1-1
abundance: NA
v_gene: TRBV5-1

CDR3aa: CASSQDLAGGPDTQYF
j_gene: TRBJ2-3
abundance: NA
v_gene: TRBV4-3

CDR3aa: CASSETGTGGPVQETQYF
j_gene: TRBJ2-5
abundance: NA
v_gene: TRBV18

CDR3aa: CASSLDASGGAFGELFF
j_gene: TRBJ2-2
abundance: NA
v_gene: TRBV7-6

CDR3aa: CASSIEADGNNYGYTF
j_gene: TRBJ1-2
abundance: NA
v_gene: TRBV19

CDR3aa: CASSGLGDLHGYTF
j_gene: TRBJ1-2
abundance: NA
v_gene: TRBV7-2

CDR3aa: CASSLDSSTDTQYF
j_gene: TRBJ2-3
abundance: NA
v_gene: TRBV7-9

CDR3aa: CASSPAGTGLYGYTF
j_gene: TRBJ1-2
abundance: NA
v_gene: TRBV4-1

CDR3aa: CASSRTGVTTGELFF
j_gene: TRBJ2-2
abundance: NA
v_gene: TRBV2

CDR3aa: CAISEAGNQPQHF
j_gene: TRBJ1-5
abundance: NA
v_gene: TRBV10-3

CDR3aa: CASSSYGATNEKLFF
j_gene: TRBJ1-4
abundance: once
v_gene: TRBV7-2

CDR3aa: CAWSRGKNTEAFF
j_gene: TRBJ1-1
abundance: few
v_gene: TRBV30

CDR3aa: CASRTGVGGVKLFF
j_gene: TRBJ1-4
abundance: NA
v_gene: TRBV6-5

CDR3aa: CAWRSVSEQFF
j_gene: TRBJ2-1
abundance: NA
v_gene: TRBV30

CDR3aa: CASSRQTGSGNTIYF
j_gene: TRBJ1-3
abundance: NA
v_gene: TRBV6-1

CDR3aa: CASSAGQNYGYTF
j_gene: TRBJ1-2
abundance: NA
v_gene: TRBV6-1

CDR3aa: CASSYSQGTYNEQFF
j_gene: TRBJ2-1
abundance: NA
v_gene: TRBV6-5

CDR3aa: CASEELAGQGGELFF
j_gene: TRBJ2-2
abundance: NA
v_gene: TRBV2

CDR3aa: CASSLGRAAGELFF
j_gene: TRBJ2-2
abundance: few
v_gene: TRBV7-3

CDR3aa: CARVGTGGENGYTF
j_gene: TRBJ1-2
abundance: NA
v_gene: TRBV21-1

CDR3aa: CASSQDSSTGGETQYF
j_gene: TRBJ2-5
abundance: NA
v_gene: TRBV4-1

CDR3aa: CASRPALTGPYNEQFF
j_gene: TRBJ2-1
abundance: NA
v_gene: TRBV6-6